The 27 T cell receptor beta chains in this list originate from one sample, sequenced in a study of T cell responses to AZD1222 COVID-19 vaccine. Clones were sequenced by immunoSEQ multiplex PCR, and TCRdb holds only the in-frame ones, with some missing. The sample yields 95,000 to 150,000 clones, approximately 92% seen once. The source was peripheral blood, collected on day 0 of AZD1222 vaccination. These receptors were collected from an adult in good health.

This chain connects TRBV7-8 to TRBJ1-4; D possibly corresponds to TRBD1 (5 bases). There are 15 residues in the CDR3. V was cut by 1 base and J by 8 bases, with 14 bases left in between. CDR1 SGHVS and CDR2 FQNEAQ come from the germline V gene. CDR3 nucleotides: TGTGCCAGCAGCTTAGGATGGGACCCGATCGAAAAACTGTTTTTT. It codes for CASSLGWDPIEKLFF.

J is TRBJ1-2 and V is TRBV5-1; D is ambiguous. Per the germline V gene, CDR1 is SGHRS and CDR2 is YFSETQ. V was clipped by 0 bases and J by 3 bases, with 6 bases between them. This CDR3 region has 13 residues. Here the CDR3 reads CASSLDGDYGYTF. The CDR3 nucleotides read TGCGCCAGCAGCTTGGACGGAGACTATGGCTACACCTTC. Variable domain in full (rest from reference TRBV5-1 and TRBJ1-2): KAGVTQTPRYLIKTRGQQVTLSCSPISGHRSVSWYQQTPGQGLQFLFEYFSETQRNKGNFPGRFSGRQFSNSRSEMNVSTLELGDSALYLCASSLDGDYGYTFGSGTRLTVV.

CDR3 amino acids: CASSQGDETNTEAFF. Here the CDR3 DNA reads TGTGCCAGCAGCCAAGGGGATGAGACGAACACTGAAGCTTTCTTT. The J gene is TRBJ1-1, the V gene TRBV7-6, with D perhaps matching TRBD1 (5 bases). The germline V gene has CDR1 SGHVS and CDR2 FNYEAQ. Trimming left V 5 bases short and J 1 base short, with 14 bases between. The CDR3 extends over 15 amino acids. Full variable domain (outside the CDR3, taken from reference TRBV7-6 and TRBJ1-1): GAGVSQSPRYKVTKRGQDVALRCDPISGHVSLYWYRQALGQGPEFLTYFNYEAQQDKSGLPNDRFSAERPEGSISTLTIQRTEQRDSAMYRCASSQGDETNTEAFFGQGTRLTVV.

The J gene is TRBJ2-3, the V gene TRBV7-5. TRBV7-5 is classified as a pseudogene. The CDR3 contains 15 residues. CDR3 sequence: CVRSFKGESTDTQYF. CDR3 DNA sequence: TGTGTCAGAAGCTTCAAAGGCGAGAGCACAGATACGCAGTATTTT.

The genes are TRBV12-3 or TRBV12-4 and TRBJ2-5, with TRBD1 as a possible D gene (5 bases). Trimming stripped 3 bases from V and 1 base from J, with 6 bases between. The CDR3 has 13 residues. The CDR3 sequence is CASSLQGQETQYF. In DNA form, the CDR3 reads TGTGCCAGCAGTTTGCAGGGCCAAGAGACCCAGTACTTC.

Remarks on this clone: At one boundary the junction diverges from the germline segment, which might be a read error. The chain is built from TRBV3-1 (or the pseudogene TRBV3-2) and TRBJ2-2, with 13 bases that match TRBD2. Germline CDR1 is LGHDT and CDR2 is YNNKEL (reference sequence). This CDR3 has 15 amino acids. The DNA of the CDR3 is TGTGCCAGCCGCCTGGGACTAGCGGGATCCGGGGAGTTGTTTTTT. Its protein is CASRLGLAGSGELFF.

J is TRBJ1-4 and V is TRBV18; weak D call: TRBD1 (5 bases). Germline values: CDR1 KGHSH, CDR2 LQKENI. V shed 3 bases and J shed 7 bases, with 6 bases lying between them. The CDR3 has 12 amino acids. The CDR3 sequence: CASSPRGEKLFF. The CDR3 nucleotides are TGTGCCAGCTCACCTAGGGGTGAAAAACTGTTTTTT.

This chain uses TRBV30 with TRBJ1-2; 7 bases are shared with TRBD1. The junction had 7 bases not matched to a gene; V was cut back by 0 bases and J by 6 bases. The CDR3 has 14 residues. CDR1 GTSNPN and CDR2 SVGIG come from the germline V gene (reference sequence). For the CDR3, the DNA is TGTGCCTGGAGTGTACTCATAGGGGGCCATGGCTACACCTTC. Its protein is CAWSVLIGGHGYTF. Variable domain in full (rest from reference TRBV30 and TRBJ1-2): SQTIHQWPATLVQPVGSPLSLECTVEGTSNPNLYWYRQAAGRGLQLLFYSVGIGQISSEVPQNLSASRPQDRQFILSSKKLLLSDSGFYLCAWSVLIGGHGYTFGSGTRLTVV.

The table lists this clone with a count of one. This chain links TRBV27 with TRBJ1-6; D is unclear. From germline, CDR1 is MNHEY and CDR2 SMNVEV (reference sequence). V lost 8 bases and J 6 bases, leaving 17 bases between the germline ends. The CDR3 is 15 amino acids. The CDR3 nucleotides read TGTGCCAGCGGCGAAGGACTGATAGTTAATTCACCCCTCCACTTT. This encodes CASGEGLIVNSPLHF.

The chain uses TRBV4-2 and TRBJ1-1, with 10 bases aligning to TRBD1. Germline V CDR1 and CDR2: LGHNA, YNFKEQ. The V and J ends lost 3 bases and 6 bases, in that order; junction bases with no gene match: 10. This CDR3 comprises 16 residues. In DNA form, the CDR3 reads TGTGCCAGCAGCCAGGTAAATCCGGGACAGGGGTCTGAAGCTTTCTTT. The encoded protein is CASSQVNPGQGSEAFF.

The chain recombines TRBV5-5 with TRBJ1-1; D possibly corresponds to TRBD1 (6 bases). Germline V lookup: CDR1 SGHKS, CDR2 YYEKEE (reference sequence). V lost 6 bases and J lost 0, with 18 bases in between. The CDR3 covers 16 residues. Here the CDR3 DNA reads TGTGCCAGCACCCTGCAGGCAGGGGTTATGAACACTGAAGCTTTCTTT. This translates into CASTLQAGVMNTEAFF.

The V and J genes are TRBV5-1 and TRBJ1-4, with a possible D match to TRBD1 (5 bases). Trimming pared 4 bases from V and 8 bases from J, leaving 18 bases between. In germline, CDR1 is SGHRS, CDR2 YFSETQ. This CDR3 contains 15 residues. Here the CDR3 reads CASSALDRLAEKLFF. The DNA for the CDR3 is TGCGCCAGCAGCGCACTCGACAGACTTGCCGAAAAACTGTTTTTT.

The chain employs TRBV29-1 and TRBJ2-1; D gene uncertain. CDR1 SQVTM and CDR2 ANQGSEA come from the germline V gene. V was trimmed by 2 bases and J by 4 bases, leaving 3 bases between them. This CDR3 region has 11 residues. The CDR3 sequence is CSVEPYNEQFF. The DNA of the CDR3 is TGCAGCGTTGAACCGTACAATGAGCAGTTCTTC.

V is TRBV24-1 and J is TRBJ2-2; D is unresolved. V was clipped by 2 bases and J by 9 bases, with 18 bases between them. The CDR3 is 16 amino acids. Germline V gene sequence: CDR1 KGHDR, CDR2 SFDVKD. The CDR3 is CATSDSPPRTRRELFF. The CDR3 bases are TGTGCCACCAGTGATTCACCGCCTCGGACCAGAAGGGAGCTGTTTTTT.

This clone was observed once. The CDR3 DNA is TGTGCCAGCTATTCAGGGACAGGGCATCAGCCCCAGCATTTT. Translation: CASYSGTGHQPQHF. The V call is TRBV28, the J call TRBJ1-5; 9 bases agree with TRBD1. The CDR3 runs to 14 residues. CDR1 is MDHEN and CDR2 is SYDVKM in the germline V gene. The ends lost 8 bases at V and 5 bases at J; junction bases unmatched: 7.

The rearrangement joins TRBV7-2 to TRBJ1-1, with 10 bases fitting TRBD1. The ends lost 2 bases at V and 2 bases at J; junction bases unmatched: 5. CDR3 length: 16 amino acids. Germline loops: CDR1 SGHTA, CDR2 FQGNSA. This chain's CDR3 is CASSLLRTGGNTEAFF. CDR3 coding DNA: TGTGCCAGCAGCTTACTAAGGACAGGGGGTAACACTGAAGCTTTCTTT.

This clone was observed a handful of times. This CDR3 is CAISEGAVYEQYF. In DNA, the CDR3 is TGTGCCATCAGTGAAGGGGCAGTATACGAGCAGTACTTC. The rearrangement uses TRBV10-3 and TRBJ2-7; possibly TRBD1 for D (5 bases). V lost 3 bases and J lost 4, with 10 bases in between. Looked up from germline, CDR1 is ENHRY and CDR2 is SYGVKD. The CDR3 length is 13 residues.

CDR3 bases: TGTGCCAGCAGTTACCTCGGGAGCACAGATACGCAGTATTTT. Translated, it gives CASSYLGSTDTQYF. This rearrangement joins TRBV6-2 or TRBV6-3 to TRBJ2-3; D ambiguous. Germline V gene data show CDR1 as MNHEY and CDR2 as SVGEGT. V gave up 2 bases and J gave up 0 bases, with 6 bases separating them. This CDR3 contains 14 residues.

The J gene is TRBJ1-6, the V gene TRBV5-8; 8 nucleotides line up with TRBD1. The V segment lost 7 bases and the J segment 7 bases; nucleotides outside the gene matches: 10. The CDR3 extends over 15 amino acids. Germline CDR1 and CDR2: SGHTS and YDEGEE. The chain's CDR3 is CASSFRTGRNSPLHF. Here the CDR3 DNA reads TGTGCCAGCTCCTTTCGGACAGGGAGGAATTCACCCCTCCACTTT.

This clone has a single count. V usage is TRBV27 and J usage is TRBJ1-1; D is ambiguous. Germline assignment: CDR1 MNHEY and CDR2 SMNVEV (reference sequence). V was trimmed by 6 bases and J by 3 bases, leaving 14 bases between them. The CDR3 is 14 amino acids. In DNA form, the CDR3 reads TGTGCCAGCAGCATCCGGAGCGGTGACACTGAAGCTTTCTTT. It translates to CASSIRSGDTEAFF.

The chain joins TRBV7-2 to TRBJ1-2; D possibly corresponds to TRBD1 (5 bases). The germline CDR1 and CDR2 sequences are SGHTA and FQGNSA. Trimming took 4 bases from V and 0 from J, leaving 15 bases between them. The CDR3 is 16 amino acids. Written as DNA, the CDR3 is TGTGCCAGCAGCTACGGAGGGACCCCGTCTAACTATGGCTACACCTTC. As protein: CASSYGGTPSNYGYTF. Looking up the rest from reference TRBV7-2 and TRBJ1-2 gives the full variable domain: GAGVSQSPSNKVTEKGKDVELRCDPISGHTALYWYRQSLGQGLEFLIYFQGNSAPDKSGLPSDRFSAERTGGSVSTLTIQRTQQEDSAVYLCASSYGGTPSNYGYTFGSGTRLTVV.

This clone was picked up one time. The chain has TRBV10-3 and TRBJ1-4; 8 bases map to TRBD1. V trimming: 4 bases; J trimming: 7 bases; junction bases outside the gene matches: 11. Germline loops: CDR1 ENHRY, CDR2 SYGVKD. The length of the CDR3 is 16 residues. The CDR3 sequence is CAISAGQVGSSEKLFF. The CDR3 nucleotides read TGTGCCATCAGTGCGGGACAGGTGGGGTCTAGTGAAAAACTGTTTTTT.

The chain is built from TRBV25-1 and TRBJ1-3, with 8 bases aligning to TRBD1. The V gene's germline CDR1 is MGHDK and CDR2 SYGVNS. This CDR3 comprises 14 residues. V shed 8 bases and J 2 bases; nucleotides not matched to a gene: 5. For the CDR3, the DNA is TGTGCCAGCTCGGACAGGGAAGCTGGAAACACCATATATTTT. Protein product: CASSDREAGNTIYF.

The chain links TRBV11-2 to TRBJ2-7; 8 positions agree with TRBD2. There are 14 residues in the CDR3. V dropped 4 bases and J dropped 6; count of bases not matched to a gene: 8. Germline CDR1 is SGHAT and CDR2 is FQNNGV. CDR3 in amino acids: CASSSVREGLEQYF. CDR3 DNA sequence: TGTGCCAGCAGCTCGGTACGGGAGGGGCTCGAGCAGTACTTC.

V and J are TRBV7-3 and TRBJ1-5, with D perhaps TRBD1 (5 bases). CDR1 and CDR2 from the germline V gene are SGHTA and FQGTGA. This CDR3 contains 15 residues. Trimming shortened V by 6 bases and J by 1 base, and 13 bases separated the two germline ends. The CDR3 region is CASRPGKGSNQPQHF. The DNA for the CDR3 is TGTGCCAGCAGGCCCGGGAAGGGGAGCAATCAGCCCCAGCATTTT.

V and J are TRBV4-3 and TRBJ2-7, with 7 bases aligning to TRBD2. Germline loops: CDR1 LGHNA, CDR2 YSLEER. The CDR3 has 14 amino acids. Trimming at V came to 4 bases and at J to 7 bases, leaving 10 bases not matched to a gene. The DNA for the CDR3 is TGCGCCAGCAGCCCCAGCGGGGACCCTCGGGAGCAGTACTTC. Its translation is CASSPSGDPREQYF.

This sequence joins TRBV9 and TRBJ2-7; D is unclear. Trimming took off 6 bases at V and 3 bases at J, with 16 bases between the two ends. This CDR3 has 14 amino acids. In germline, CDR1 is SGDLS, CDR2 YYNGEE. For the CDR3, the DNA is TGTGCCAGCAACCCAAGGGCAGACGACTACGAGCAGTACTTC. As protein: CASNPRADDYEQYF.